What follows are 7 T cell receptor beta chains derived from one specimen sequenced in a study of T cells in women clearing cervical HPV infection. The repertoire was sequenced with immunoSEQ multiplex PCR; TCRdb's copy has only in-frame clones and lacks some. Recorded for this sample: tens of thousands of clones. The sequenced material came from blood buffy coat. Receptors originate from a woman aged 18 to 75 with a cervical HPV16 infection that either progressed to CIN3+ or cleared (not recorded which).

This clone counts as medium-sized by frequency. The CDR3 reads CASSPPSSSKNIQYF. The CDR3 DNA, read in part, is TGTGCCAGCTCACCACCGAGTAGCTCCAAAAACATT. This rearrangement joins TRBV18 to TRBJ2-4; D remains ambiguous. The read halts 3 residues ahead of the CDR3 end, with the missing end drawn from the germline J gene. Deletions cut 0 bases from V and 2 bases from J, with 8 bases between. There are 15 residues in the CDR3. Germline CDR1 and CDR2: KGHSH and LQKENI.

Remarks on this clone: The read ends 3 residues early relative to the CDR3; the germline J gene fills the gap. This chain links TRBV18 with TRBJ1-2, with D possibly TRBD1 on 5 matching bases. The CDR3 is made up of 13 amino acids. Germline CDR1 KGHSH, CDR2 LQKENI. Trimming removed 2 bases from V and 5 bases from J, with 9 bases in between. The sequenced part of the CDR3 DNA is TGTGCCAGCTCACCAGACAGCAGTTATGGC. It is translated as CASSPDSSYG. The entire CDR3 is CASSPDSSYGYTF.

About this clone itself: The DNA ends 3 residues before the CDR3 does, and the rest of the CDR3 is filled in from the germline J gene. The J gene is TRBJ2-7, the V gene TRBV28; 9 bases fit TRBD1. CDR3 size: 15 residues. V gave up 5 bases and J gave up 0 bases; unmatched junction bases: 5. Germline V gene data show CDR1 as MDHEN and CDR2 as SYDVKM. The CDR3 spells CASSLRDRASYEQYF. The covered CDR3 bases are TGTGCCAGCAGTCTCCGGGACAGGGCCTCCTACGAG. The full variable domain, with the rest looked up from reference TRBV28 and TRBJ2-7, is DVKVTQSSRYLVKRTGEKVFLECVQDMDHENMFWYRQDPGLGLRLIYFSYDVKMKEKGDIPEGYSVSREKKERFSLILESASTNQTSMYLCASSLRDRASYEQYFGPGTRLTVT.

In the case of this clone: The read ends 3 residues early relative to the CDR3; the germline J gene fills the gap. The V call is TRBV18, the J call TRBJ2-3; 10 bases align to TRBD2. J was trimmed by 2 bases and V by 3 bases; bases with no gene match: 5. There are 16 residues in the CDR3. Germline V gives CDR1 KGHSH, CDR2 LQKENI. CDR3 loop: CASSPGSGGLTDTQYF. The sequenced CDR3 bases are TGTGCCAGCTCACCGGGTAGCGGGGGGCTCACAGATACG.

Regarding this clone: The read gets to within 3 residues of the CDR3 end, and the germline J gene fills in the rest. The identical CDR3 is also encoded by other nucleotide sequences in the sample. The chain links TRBV2 to TRBJ1-1; 8 bases are a match to TRBD1. The length of the CDR3 is 12 residues. The germline gives CDR1 SNHLY, CDR2 FYNNEI. CDR3 sequence reads: CASSFDRGGAFF. Incomplete CDR3 DNA: TGTGCCAGCAGTTTCGACAGGGGAGGA.

Details on this clone: The read stops 3 residues short of the end of the CDR3; the missing end is completed from the germline J gene. The chain couples TRBV19 to TRBJ1-2; 8 nucleotides align to TRBD1. The CDR3 has 14 residues. CDR1 is LNHDA and CDR2 is SQIVND in the germline V gene (reference sequence). Incomplete CDR3 DNA: TGTGCCAGTAGCCAGGACAGGGTTGGGAATGAC. This translates into CASSQDRVGND. The full CDR3 protein is CASSQDRVGNDYTF. The entire variable domain, with the rest obtained from reference TRBV19 and TRBJ1-2, is as follows: DGGITQSPKYLFRKEGQNVTLSCEQNLNHDAMYWYRQDPGQGLRLIYYSQIVNDFQKGDIAEGYSVSREKKESFPLTVTSAQKNPTAFYLCASSQDRVGNDYTFGSGTRLTVV.

A remark on this clone: Sequencing ends 3 residues short of the CDR3 end; the germline J gene provides the rest. The V gene is TRBV5-4, the J gene TRBJ1-5, with D possibly being TRBD1 (5 bases). The V gene lost 4 bases and the J gene lost 3 bases, with 11 bases spanning the gap. Germline V gene data show CDR1 as SGHNT and CDR2 as YYREEE (reference sequence). The length of the CDR3 is 14 residues. The CDR3 bases that were read are TGTGCCAGCAGCCCAGACAGAGACAATCAGCCC. This gives the protein CASSPDRDNQP. The whole CDR3 is CASSPDRDNQPQHF.